The 22 T cell receptor beta chains given below trace back to one sample, sequenced in a study of T cell responses to AZD1222 COVID-19 vaccine (dated by TCRdb to the early 2020s). Per the publication, the time point label means: about 28 days (+/-7) after the second vaccine dose. The method was the immunoSEQ multiplex PCR assay. Held by TCRdb, this immuneACCESS table contains in-frame sequences only and omits some clones. Under half of the omission traces to an unresolved V gene where checked; the cause of the rest is unknown. The sample table holds around 54,000 clones, of which approximately 86% were seen once. The ten most abundant clones make up roughly 7.2% of the sample. This sample comprised peripheral blood, obtained 28 days after the second AZD1222 dose. The source of these receptors is an adult who received the AZD1222 COVID-19 vaccine.

This clone was counted a few times. The rearrangement uses TRBV10-2 and TRBJ1-5; perhaps TRBD1 as D (5 bases). V was trimmed by 8 bases and J by 4 bases, leaving 18 bases between them. Germline lookup yields CDR1 WSHSY and CDR2 SAAADI. The CDR3 sequence is 15 residues long. The CDR3 reads CASGWGTVGNQPQHF. The CDR3 coding sequence is TGCGCCAGCGGCTGGGGGACTGTGGGGAATCAGCCCCAGCATTTT.

The chain joins TRBV5-1 to TRBJ2-1; 7 nucleotides align to TRBD2. Germline lookup yields CDR1 SGHRS and CDR2 YFSETQ. CDR3 length equals 15 residues. Trimming at V came to 4 bases and at J to 10 bases, leaving 14 bases not matched to a gene. CDR3 in amino acids: CASSLLAGSVGEQFF. The CDR3 DNA reads TGCGCCAGCAGCCTCTTAGCGGGCTCCGTGGGGGAGCAGTTCTTC.

The chain carries TRBV19 and TRBJ1-5; D is unclear. This CDR3 has 13 amino acids. Germline assignment: CDR1 LNHDA and CDR2 SQIVND (reference sequence). The V end lost 10 bases, the J end lost 6 bases, and 16 bases lay between the germline ends. CDR3: CATSIEVFQPQHF. In DNA form, the CDR3 reads TGTGCCACCTCTATAGAAGTTTTTCAGCCCCAGCATTTT.

This chain joins TRBV5-1 and TRBJ2-1, with no clear D. This CDR3 spans 14 amino acids. V dropped 0 bases and J dropped 2 bases, with 6 bases sitting between them. Per germline, CDR1 SGHRS and CDR2 YFSETQ. DNA of the CDR3: TGCGCCAGCAGCTTGGTGGGCACCTACAATGAGCAGTTCTTC. As protein: CASSLVGTYNEQFF.

The rearrangement uses TRBV4-3 and TRBJ1-4, with 7 bases fitting TRBD1. V lost 3 bases to trimming and J lost 3 bases; unmatched junction nucleotides: 4. Per the germline V gene, CDR1 is LGHNA and CDR2 is YSLEER. The CDR3 covers 15 residues. CDR3 nucleotides: TGCGCCAGCAGCCAGAGGGACAGCCCTAATGAAAAACTGTTTTTT. This encodes CASSQRDSPNEKLFF.

The chain uses TRBV10-3 and TRBJ1-1; D is unresolved. The length of the CDR3 is 12 residues. CDR1 and CDR2 from the germline V gene are ENHRY and SYGVKD. The V gene lost 11 bases and the J gene lost 0 bases, with 10 bases spanning the gap. This chain's CDR3 is CASSPMNTEAFF. CDR3 in DNA: TGTGCCTCCTCCCCGATGAACACTGAAGCTTTCTTT.

This clone was seen only a few times. The CDR3 loop is CASSLDRAGTEAFF. As DNA, the CDR3 is TGCGCCAGCAGCTTAGACAGGGCGGGAACTGAAGCTTTCTTT. The chain uses TRBV5-1 and TRBJ1-1; TRBD1 agrees at 7 bases. The CDR3 extends over 14 amino acids. Trimming at V came to 2 bases and at J to 5 bases, leaving 6 bases not matched to a gene. CDR1 is SGHRS, CDR2 YFSETQ, per germline.

The chain employs TRBV5-6 and TRBJ1-6; D not resolved. The V and J ends lost 3 bases and 5 bases respectively, with 6 bases between them. The germline V gene has CDR1 SGHDT and CDR2 YYEEEE. This CDR3 has 13 amino acids. In nucleotides, the CDR3 is TGTGCCAGCAGCTGGGCCCATAATTCACCCCTCCACTTT. It specifies CASSWAHNSPLHF.

The genes are TRBV7-9 and TRBJ1-2; TRBD1 agrees at 9 bases. Germline V lookup: CDR1 SEHNR, CDR2 FQNEAQ (reference sequence). J was trimmed by 5 bases and V by 5 bases; bases with no gene match: 12. This CDR3 has 16 amino acids. Written as DNA, the CDR3 is TGTGCCAGCAGCGAAACAGGGGGCACCGCGGATTATGGCTACACCTTC. Translation gives CASSETGGTADYGYTF.

This sequence joins TRBV7-8 and TRBJ2-7; 13 nucleotides line up with TRBD2. The CDR3 spans 16 residues. After removal of 5 bases from V and 2 bases from J, the junction contained 6 bases not matched to a gene. CDR1 is SGHVS and CDR2 is FQNEAQ in the germline V gene. Here the CDR3 reads CASSPFGLAGAYEQYF. In DNA form, the CDR3 reads TGTGCCAGCAGCCCTTTTGGACTAGCGGGAGCCTACGAGCAGTACTTC.

The chain couples TRBV18 to TRBJ2-2; D is possibly TRBD2 (5 bases). The ends were cut back, 3 bases at V and 2 bases at J, with 13 bases in the middle. The CDR3 covers 16 residues. The V gene's germline CDR1 is KGHSH and CDR2 LQKENI. Here the CDR3 reads CASSPERKPNTGELFF. CDR3 nucleotides: TGTGCCAGCTCACCGGAGCGGAAACCCAACACCGGGGAGCTGTTTTTT.

The rearrangement links TRBV5-1 to TRBJ1-2, with 7 bases matching TRBD1. The CDR3 consists of 14 residues. J lost 4 bases, V lost 1 base, and 4 bases had no gene match. The germline CDR1 and CDR2 sequences are SGHRS and YFSETQ. CDR3 loop: CASSLPGQAYGYTF. The CDR3 nucleotides read TGCGCCAGCAGCTTGCCCGGACAGGCCTATGGCTACACCTTC.

The J gene is TRBJ2-7, the V gene TRBV27; TRBD1 or TRBD2 may be the D gene (5 bases each). The germline V gene encodes CDR1 MNHEY and CDR2 SMNVEV (reference sequence). This CDR3 contains 14 residues. V lost 2 bases and J 6 bases, leaving 14 bases between the germline ends. The CDR3 DNA reads TGTGCCAGCAGTTTACGCAAGGGGACCGGCGAGCAGTACTTC. It translates to CASSLRKGTGEQYF.

The rearrangement joins TRBV28 to TRBJ2-1; TRBD2 is a possible D gene (6 bases). Between the trimmed V and J ends, which lost 10 bases and 4 bases, there was a span of 11 bases. The CDR3 totals 12 residues. CDR1 and CDR2 (germline): MDHEN, SYDVKM. The CDR3: CATGTEYNEQFF. CDR3 DNA sequence: TGTGCCACCGGGACTGAGTACAATGAGCAGTTCTTC.

This chain connects TRBV2 to TRBJ2-1; D is uncertain. Trimming removed 10 bases from V and 4 bases from J, with 14 bases in between. CDR3 length: 13 residues. Germline loops: CDR1 SNHLY, CDR2 FYNNEI. The CDR3 spells CATAPPFYNEQFF. The CDR3 nucleotides are TGTGCCACCGCCCCCCCCTTTTACAATGAGCAGTTCTTC.

This rearrangement joins TRBV5-1 to TRBJ2-7, with 7 bases fitting TRBD1. Germline V gene sequence: CDR1 SGHRS, CDR2 YFSETQ. V shed 6 bases and J 5 bases; nucleotides not matched to a gene: 5. CDR3 length: 12 amino acids. CDR3 sequence: CASKRGQNEQYF. The DNA for the CDR3 is TGCGCCAGCAAGAGGGGGCAAAACGAGCAGTACTTC.

The chain employs TRBV6-1 and TRBJ2-2; D is ambiguous. CDR3 size: 13 residues. CDR1 is MNHNS and CDR2 is SASEGT in the germline V gene. V was clipped by 1 base and J by 9 bases, with 9 bases between them. The chain's CDR3 is CASSEVGFRELFF. The DNA of the CDR3 is TGTGCCAGCAGTGAAGTAGGGTTTAGGGAGCTGTTTTTT.

The rearrangement uses TRBV24-1 and TRBJ2-3, with 7 bases that match TRBD1. Looked up from germline, CDR1 is KGHDR and CDR2 is SFDVKD. The CDR3 loop spans 14 amino acids. Losses at the gene ends were 5 bases for V and 6 bases for J; bases not matched to a gene: 7. In DNA, the CDR3 is TGTGCCACCAGTGGTGCAGGGGGAACGGATACGCAGTATTTT. The encoded protein is CATSGAGGTDTQYF.

The genes are TRBV28 and TRBJ1-6, with D unclear. CDR1 MDHEN and CDR2 SYDVKM come from the germline V gene. The CDR3 is 16 residues long. Between the trimmed V and J ends, which lost 5 bases and 7 bases, there was a span of 18 bases. CDR3 protein: CASSTDSFAGNSPLHF. In DNA, the CDR3 is TGTGCCAGCAGTACTGACTCGTTCGCTGGGAATTCACCCCTCCACTTT.

This chain uses TRBV19 with TRBJ1-1; D not certain. CDR3 length: 12 amino acids. Trimming left V 8 bases short and J 0 bases short, with 7 bases between. Per germline, CDR1 LNHDA and CDR2 SQIVND (reference sequence). The CDR3 spells CASSQLNTEAFF. In DNA, the CDR3 is TGTGCCAGTTCTCAGTTGAACACTGAAGCTTTCTTT.

This chain connects TRBV1 to TRBJ1-3. TRBV1 is assigned pseudogene status. The CDR3 is 14 residues long. The CDR3 loop is CTSSQDPPRNTIYF. The CDR3 nucleotides read TGCACCAGCAGCCAAGACCCCCCGCGAAACACCATATATTTT.

The J gene is TRBJ1-2, the V gene TRBV24-1; D is possibly TRBD1 (6 bases). CDR1 is KGHDR and CDR2 is SFDVKD in the germline V gene. Deletions cut 6 bases from V and 0 bases from J, with 22 bases between. The CDR3 totals 18 residues. The DNA of the CDR3 is TGTGCCACCAGTTCCCCGACAGGCGACCCTATAGCTAACTATGGCTACACCTTC. The encoded protein is CATSSPTGDPIANYGYTF.